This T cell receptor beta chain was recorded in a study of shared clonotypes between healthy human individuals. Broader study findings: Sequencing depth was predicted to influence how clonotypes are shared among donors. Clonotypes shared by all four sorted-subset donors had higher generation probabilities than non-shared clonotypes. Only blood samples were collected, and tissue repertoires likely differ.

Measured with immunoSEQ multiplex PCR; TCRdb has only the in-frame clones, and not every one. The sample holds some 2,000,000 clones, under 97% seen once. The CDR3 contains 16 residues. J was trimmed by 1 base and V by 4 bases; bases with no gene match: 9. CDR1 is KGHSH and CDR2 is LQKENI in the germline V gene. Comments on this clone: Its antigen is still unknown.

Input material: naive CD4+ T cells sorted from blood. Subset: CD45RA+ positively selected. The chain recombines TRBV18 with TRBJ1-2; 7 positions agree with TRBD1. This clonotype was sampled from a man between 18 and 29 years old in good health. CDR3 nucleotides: TGTGCCAGCTCACGGAATACGGGACAGAATAACTATGGCTACACCTTC. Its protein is CASSRNTGQNNYGYTF.